The 6 T cell receptor beta chains given below trace back to one sample, sequenced in a study of metastatic and nonmetastatic thyroid tumors. TCRdb reanalyzed the PCR reads with MiXCR. This sample yields around 20,000 clones, of which around 23% are seen a single time; 60% to 80% belongs to the top ten. Ahead of thyroid surgery, no patient had received treatment of any kind. Sequencing was carried out using blood. The receptors stem from a male donor with papillary thyroid cancer or a benign thyroid nodule (not recorded which). Some clones in this sample may be carry-over from other donors' samples.

This clone was found many times. The V and J genes are TRBV2 and TRBJ2-5; 12 nucleotides agree with TRBD2. Looked up from germline, CDR1 is SNHLY and CDR2 is FYNNEI. V lost 8 bases and J lost 4; bases outside the gene matches: 8. This CDR3 has 15 amino acids. CDR3 loop: CASGGETSGRETQYF. In DNA form, the CDR3 reads TGTGCCAGCGGTGGGGAGACTAGCGGGAGAGAGACCCAGTACTTC.

A remark on this clone: A much larger clone lies a single base off, so this may be a read error. The rearrangement joins TRBV13 to TRBJ2-1, with 9 bases that match TRBD2. In germline, CDR1 is PRHDT, CDR2 FYEKMQ (reference sequence). Trimming removed 3 bases from V and 2 bases from J; junction bases left unmatched: 2. The CDR3 runs to 15 residues. CDR3 nucleotide sequence: TGTGCCAGCAGCTTTAGCGGGAGAGCCTACAATGAGCAGTTCTTC. It encodes CASSFSGRAYNEQFF.

This clone was observed a handful of times. This chain links TRBV11-3 with TRBJ2-7; D gene uncertain. Germline loops: CDR1 SGHNT, CDR2 YENEEA. Trimming shortened V by 5 bases and J by 2 bases, and 13 bases separated the two germline ends. The CDR3 extends over 14 amino acids. CDR3 nucleotide sequence: TGTGCCAGCAGCGGGGATAAAGGACCCTACGAGCAGTACTTC. Its translation is CASSGDKGPYEQYF.

This clone was recorded many times. The chain has TRBV18 and TRBJ2-7; a weak D match, TRBD1 (5 bases). From germline, CDR1 is KGHSH and CDR2 LQKENI. The CDR3 contains 15 residues. V was trimmed by 2 bases and J by 2 bases, leaving 13 bases between them. CDR3 residues: CASSPGNRLAYEQYF. CDR3 in DNA: TGTGCCAGCTCACCAGGAAACAGGTTAGCCTACGAGCAGTACTTC.

In this sample, this clone turned up many times. The chain combines TRBV24-1 with TRBJ2-7; no definite D call. The CDR3 has 13 residues. V gave up 2 bases and J gave up 6 bases, with 10 bases separating them. CDR1 is KGHDR, CDR2 SFDVKD, per germline. The CDR3 spells CATSDSMASEQYF. DNA of the CDR3: TGTGCCACCAGTGATTCTATGGCGTCCGAGCAGTACTTC.

V usage is TRBV6-1 and J usage is TRBJ1-6; 7 bases match TRBD1. The junction had 11 bases not matched to a gene; V was cut back by 4 bases and J by 5 bases. The CDR3 extends over 17 amino acids. Germline values: CDR1 MNHNS, CDR2 SASEGT. CDR3 sequence: CASSGPASRGDNSPLHF. The CDR3 DNA reads as TGTGCCAGCAGTGGACCGGCTAGCAGGGGGGATAATTCACCCCTCCACTTT.